The 10 T cell receptor beta chains presented below share a single source sample, sequenced in a study of T cell changes during pregnancy in multiple sclerosis. The data were produced by immunoSEQ multiplex PCR, yet TCRdb's version contains in-frame clones alone and is incomplete. The sample contains about 68,000 clones, just over 90% of which appear only once. The sample was peripheral blood, taken in the third trimester of pregnancy. These TCRs come from a female donor with multiple sclerosis, enrolled in a pregnancy study.

J is TRBJ1-1 and V is TRBV7-9; 7 bases agree with TRBD1. V shed 3 bases, J shed 1 base, and the junction held 5 bases outside the gene matches. Germline CDR1 SEHNR, CDR2 FQNEAQ (reference sequence). The CDR3 loop spans 15 amino acids. The DNA of the CDR3 is TGTGCCAGCAGCTTTTCCAGGACAGGGAACACTGAAGCTTTCTTT. Translated: CASSFSRTGNTEAFF. The variable domain in full, completed from reference TRBV7-9 and TRBJ1-1, reads DTGVSQNPRHKITKRGQNVTFRCDPISEHNRLYWYRQTLGQGPEFLTYFQNEAQLEKSRLLSDRFSAERPKGSFSTLEIQRTEQGDSAMYLCASSFSRTGNTEAFFGQGTRLTVV.

The V call is TRBV6-6, the J call TRBJ2-5; 9 nucleotides line up with TRBD2. Germline loops: CDR1 MNHNY, CDR2 SVGAGI (reference sequence). V lost 2 bases to trimming and J lost 1 base; unmatched junction nucleotides: 5. CDR3 length: 16 amino acids. CDR3 coding DNA: TGTGCCAGCAGTTACGGTGCGGGGGGGCCCCAAGAGACCCAGTACTTC. Residues: CASSYGAGGPQETQYF.

In this sample, this clone turned up once. The chain couples TRBV2 to TRBJ1-1; D is unresolved. The CDR3 contains 12 residues. CDR1 is SNHLY, CDR2 FYNNEI, per germline. Trimming removed 4 bases at V and 4 bases at J, with 7 bases between. The CDR3 region has the DNA TGTGCCAGCAGTGTTTTCGGCACTGAAGCTTTCTTT. It codes for CASSVFGTEAFF.

A single count supports this clone. The CDR3 coding sequence is TGTGCCTGGTCCCTCGGGCGGACACTCTATGGCTACACCTTC. Its translation is CAWSLGRTLYGYTF. V and J are TRBV30 and TRBJ1-2; D possibly corresponds to TRBD1 (5 bases). This CDR3 is built from 14 residues. V was cut by 5 bases and J by 4 bases, with 17 bases left in between. CDR1 is GTSNPN and CDR2 is SVGIG in the germline V gene (reference sequence).

This clone was recorded once. V gene TRBV6-5 combines with J gene TRBJ1-5; no definite D call. With 2 bases removed from V and 1 base from J, the gap between germline ends came to 9 bases. The germline CDR1 and CDR2 sequences are MNHEY and SVGAGI. The CDR3 consists of 15 residues. For the CDR3, the DNA is TGTGCCAGCAGTTACACGGGAGGAAGCAATCAGCCCCAGCATTTT. It is translated as CASSYTGGSNQPQHF.

This chain links TRBV5-1 with TRBJ2-7; no definite D call. The V gene lost 2 bases and the J gene lost 3 bases, with 6 bases spanning the gap. CDR3 length: 12 amino acids. Germline V gene data show CDR1 as SGHRS and CDR2 as YFSETQ. The CDR3 DNA follows: TGCGCCAGCAGCTTCACGGGCTACGAGCAGTACTTC. Translating gives CASSFTGYEQYF.

This chain links TRBV7-9 with TRBJ2-3; TRBD2 matches at 8 bases. Trimming at V came to 4 bases and at J to 1 base, leaving 4 bases not matched to a gene. Germline assignment: CDR1 SEHNR and CDR2 FQNEAQ (reference sequence). The CDR3 totals 15 residues. CDR3 sequence reads: CASSWETSGTDTQYF. The DNA for the CDR3 is TGTGCCAGCAGCTGGGAGACTAGCGGCACAGATACGCAGTATTTT.

The chain has TRBV27 and TRBJ2-1; 11 nucleotides align to TRBD1. Trimming at V came to 3 bases and at J to 10 bases, leaving 5 bases not matched to a gene. The CDR3 sequence is 14 residues long. CDR1 MNHEY and CDR2 SMNVEV come from the germline V gene (reference sequence). The CDR3 sequence: CASSFPGQGEEQFF. CDR3 sequence (DNA): TGTGCCAGCAGTTTCCCGGGACAGGGGGAAGAGCAGTTCTTC.

This chain connects TRBV6-1 to TRBJ2-2; the D gene is possibly TRBD1 (5 bases). The V end was cut by 2 bases, the J end by 3 bases, with 16 bases between. CDR1 is MNHNS and CDR2 is SASEGT in the germline V gene. The CDR3 has 17 residues. The CDR3 nucleotides read TGTGCCAGCAGTGAACGAAAGTCAGGGTCCCACACCGGGGAGCTGTTTTTT. Translation: CASSERKSGSHTGELFF.

The chain links TRBV4-3 to TRBJ2-7; 12 positions match TRBD2. Germline V gene data show CDR1 as LGHNA and CDR2 as YSLEER. The CDR3 totals 17 residues. V lost 0 bases to trimming and J lost 2 bases; unmatched junction nucleotides: 5. In DNA form, the CDR3 reads TGCGCCAGCAGCCAAGATGGGGGACTAGCGGGCCCCTACGAGCAGTACTTC. It encodes CASSQDGGLAGPYEQYF.